This TCR beta chain was captured in a study of cytomegalovirus exposure and HLA in healthy donors. The PCR ran on 60 Vbeta and 13 Jbeta primers. The table came from immunoSEQ multiplex PCR; TCRdb's copy has only in-frame clones and leaves some out. The listing records about 20,000 clones. Germline CDR1 MNHEY, CDR2 SMNVEV (reference sequence). J lost 0 bases, V lost 8 bases, and 4 bases had no gene match. The CDR3 has 14 amino acids. This rearrangement joins TRBV27 to TRBJ2-3, with TRBD2 matching over 8 bases. This sequence was found in a man aged 55 to 70 in good health and CMV-seropositive. The specimen was PBMCs. The CDR3 loop reads CASGASGSTDTQYF. In DNA form, the CDR3 reads TGTGCCAGCGGCGCTAGCGGGAGCACAGATACGCAGTATTTT.